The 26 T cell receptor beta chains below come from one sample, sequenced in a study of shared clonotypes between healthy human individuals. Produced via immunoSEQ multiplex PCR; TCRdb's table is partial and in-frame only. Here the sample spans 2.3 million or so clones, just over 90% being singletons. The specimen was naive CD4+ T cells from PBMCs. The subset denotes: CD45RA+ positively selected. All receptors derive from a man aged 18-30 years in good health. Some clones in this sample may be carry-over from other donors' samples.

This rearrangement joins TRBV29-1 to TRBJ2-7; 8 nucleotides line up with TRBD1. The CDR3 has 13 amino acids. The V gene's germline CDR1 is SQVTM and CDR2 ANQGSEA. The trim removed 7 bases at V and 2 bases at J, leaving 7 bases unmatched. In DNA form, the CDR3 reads TGCAGCGCCGGCAGGGGGCTCGCCTACGAGCAGTACTTC. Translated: CSAGRGLAYEQYF.

In DNA form, the CDR3 reads TGCGCCAGCAGCTTGATGGGGACAGGGGGAGATACGCAGTATTTT. Its translation is CASSLMGTGGDTQYF. The chain couples TRBV5-1 to TRBJ2-3; 11 nucleotides align to TRBD1. The CDR3 consists of 15 residues. CDR1 SGHRS and CDR2 YFSETQ come from the germline V gene. The V gene end was trimmed by 1 base and the J gene end by 5 bases; junction bases not matched to a gene: 3.

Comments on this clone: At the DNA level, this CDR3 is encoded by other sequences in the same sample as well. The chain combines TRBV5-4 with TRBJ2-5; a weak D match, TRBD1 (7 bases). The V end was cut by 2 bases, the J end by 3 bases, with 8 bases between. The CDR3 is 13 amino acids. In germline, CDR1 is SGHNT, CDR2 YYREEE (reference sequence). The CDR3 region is CASSFRGEETQYF. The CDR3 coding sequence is TGTGCCAGCAGCTTCAGGGGGGAAGAGACCCAGTACTTC.

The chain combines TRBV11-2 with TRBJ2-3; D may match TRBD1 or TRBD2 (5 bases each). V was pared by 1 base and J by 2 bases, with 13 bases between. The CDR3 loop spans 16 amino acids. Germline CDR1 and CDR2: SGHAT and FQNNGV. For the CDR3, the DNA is TGTGCCAGCAGCTTAGTGAGTGGGACCCTCACAGATACGCAGTATTTT. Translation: CASSLVSGTLTDTQYF.

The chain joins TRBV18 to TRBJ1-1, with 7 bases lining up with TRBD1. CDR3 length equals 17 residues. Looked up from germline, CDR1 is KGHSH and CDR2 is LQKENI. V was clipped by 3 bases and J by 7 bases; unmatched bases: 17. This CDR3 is CASSPSVTTQGESEAFF. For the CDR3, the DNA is TGTGCCAGCTCACCCAGTGTTACGACCCAGGGGGAAAGTGAAGCTTTCTTT.

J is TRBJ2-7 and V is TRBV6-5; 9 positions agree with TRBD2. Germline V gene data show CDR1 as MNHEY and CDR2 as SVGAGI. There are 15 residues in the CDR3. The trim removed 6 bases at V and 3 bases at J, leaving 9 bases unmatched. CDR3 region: CASSTTGTSIYEQYF. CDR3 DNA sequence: TGTGCCAGCAGCACTACCGGGACTAGCATCTACGAGCAGTACTTC.

CDR3 loop: CASSSGQGDTGELFF. In nucleotides, the CDR3 is TGTGCCAGCAGCTCGGGACAGGGGGACACCGGGGAGCTGTTTTTT. The gene calls are TRBV7-9 and TRBJ2-2; TRBD1 agrees at 11 bases. The germline V gene has CDR1 SEHNR and CDR2 FQNEAQ (reference sequence). The ends lost 4 bases at V and 3 bases at J; junction bases unmatched: 1. The length of the CDR3 is 15 residues. Together with reference TRBV7-9 and TRBJ2-2, the CDR3 gives the full variable domain: DTGVSQNPRHKITKRGQNVTFRCDPISEHNRLYWYRQTLGQGPEFLTYFQNEAQLEKSRLLSDRFSAERPKGSFSTLEIQRTEQGDSAMYLCASSSGQGDTGELFFGEGSRLTVL.

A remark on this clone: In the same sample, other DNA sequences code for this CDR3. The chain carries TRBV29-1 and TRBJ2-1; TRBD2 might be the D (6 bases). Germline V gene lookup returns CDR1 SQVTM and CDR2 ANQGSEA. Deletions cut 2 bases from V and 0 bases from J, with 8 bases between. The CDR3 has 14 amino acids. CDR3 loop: CSVERGNSYNEQFF. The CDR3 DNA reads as TGCAGCGTTGAACGCGGGAACTCCTACAATGAGCAGTTCTTC.

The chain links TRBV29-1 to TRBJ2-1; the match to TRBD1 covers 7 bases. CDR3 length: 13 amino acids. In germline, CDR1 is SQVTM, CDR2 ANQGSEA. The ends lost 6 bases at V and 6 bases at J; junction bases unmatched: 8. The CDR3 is CSVDQGVPNEQFF. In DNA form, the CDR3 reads TGCAGCGTCGACCAGGGGGTTCCCAATGAGCAGTTCTTC.

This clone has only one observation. The CDR3 coding sequence is TGCGCCAGCAGCTTGTTACGGAGGGAAGAGACCCAGTACTTC. It specifies CASSLLRREETQYF. The chain carries TRBV5-1 and TRBJ2-5, with D possibly being TRBD2 (6 bases). From germline, CDR1 is SGHRS and CDR2 YFSETQ. With 1 base removed from V and 3 bases from J, the gap between germline ends came to 10 bases. CDR3 size: 14 residues.

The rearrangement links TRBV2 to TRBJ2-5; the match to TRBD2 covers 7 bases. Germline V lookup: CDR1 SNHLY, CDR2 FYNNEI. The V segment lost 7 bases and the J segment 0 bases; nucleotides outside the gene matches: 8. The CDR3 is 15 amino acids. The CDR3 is CASKKSGTYQETQYF. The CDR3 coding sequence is TGTGCCAGCAAAAAGAGCGGGACCTACCAAGAGACCCAGTACTTC.

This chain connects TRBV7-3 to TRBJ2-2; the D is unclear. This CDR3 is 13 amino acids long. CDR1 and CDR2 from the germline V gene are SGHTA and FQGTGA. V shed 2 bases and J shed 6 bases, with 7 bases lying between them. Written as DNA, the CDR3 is TGTGCCAGCAGCTTATTTGGGCCCGGGGAGCTGTTTTTT. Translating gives CASSLFGPGELFF.

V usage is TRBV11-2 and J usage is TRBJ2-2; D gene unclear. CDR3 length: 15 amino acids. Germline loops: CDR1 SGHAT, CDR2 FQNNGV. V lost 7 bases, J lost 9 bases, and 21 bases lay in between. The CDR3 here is CASNLGNSQGRELFF. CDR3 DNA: TGTGCCAGCAACCTCGGAAACAGCCAAGGCAGGGAGCTGTTTTTT.

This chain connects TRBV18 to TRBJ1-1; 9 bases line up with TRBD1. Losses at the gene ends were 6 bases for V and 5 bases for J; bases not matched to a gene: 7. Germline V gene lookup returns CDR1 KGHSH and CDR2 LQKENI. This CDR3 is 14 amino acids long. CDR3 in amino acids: CASSLGTGLTEAFF. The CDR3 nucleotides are TGTGCCAGCTCGCTTGGGACAGGGCTGACTGAAGCTTTCTTT.

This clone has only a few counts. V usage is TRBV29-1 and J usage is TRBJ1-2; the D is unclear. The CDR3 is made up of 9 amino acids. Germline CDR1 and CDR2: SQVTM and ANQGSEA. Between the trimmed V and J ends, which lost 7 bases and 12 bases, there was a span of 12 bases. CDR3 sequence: CSAVLGDTF. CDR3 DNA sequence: TGCAGCGCGGTTCTTGGAGACACCTTC.

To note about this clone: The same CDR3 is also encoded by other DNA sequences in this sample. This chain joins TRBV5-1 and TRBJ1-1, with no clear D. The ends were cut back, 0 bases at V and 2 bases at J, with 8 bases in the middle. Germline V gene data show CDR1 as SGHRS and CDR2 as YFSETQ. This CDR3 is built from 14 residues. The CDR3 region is CASSLAAANTEAFF. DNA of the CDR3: TGCGCCAGCAGCTTGGCGGCAGCTAACACTGAAGCTTTCTTT.

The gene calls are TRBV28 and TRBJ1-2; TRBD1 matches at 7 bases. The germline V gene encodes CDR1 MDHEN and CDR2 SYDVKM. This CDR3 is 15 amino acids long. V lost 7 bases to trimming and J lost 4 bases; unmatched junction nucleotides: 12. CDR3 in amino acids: CASKRRGGAGYGYTF. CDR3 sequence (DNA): TGTGCCAGCAAAAGGAGAGGGGGCGCCGGCTATGGCTACACCTTC.

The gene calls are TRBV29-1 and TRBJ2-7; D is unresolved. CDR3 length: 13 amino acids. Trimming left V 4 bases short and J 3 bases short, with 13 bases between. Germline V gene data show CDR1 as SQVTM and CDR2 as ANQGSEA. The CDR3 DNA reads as TGCAGCGTTGCCTCCCTTCTACGCTACGAGCAGTACTTC. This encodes CSVASLLRYEQYF.

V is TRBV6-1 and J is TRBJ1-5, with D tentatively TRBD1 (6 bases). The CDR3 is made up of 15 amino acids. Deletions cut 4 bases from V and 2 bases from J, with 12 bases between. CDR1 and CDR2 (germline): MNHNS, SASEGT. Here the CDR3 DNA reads TGTGCCAGCAGTGGTCTGGGGGCGCGCAATCAGCCCCAGCATTTT. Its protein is CASSGLGARNQPQHF.

For the CDR3, the DNA is TGTGCCAGCAGCTTAGCTGGAGGGGGGGATCAGCCCCAGCATTTT. Amino acids: CASSLAGGGDQPQHF. The J gene is TRBJ1-5, the V gene TRBV7-9, with D perhaps matching TRBD1 (6 bases). CDR1 and CDR2 (germline): SEHNR, FQNEAQ (reference sequence). The CDR3 spans 15 residues. Trimming took 0 bases from V and 5 from J, leaving 11 bases between them.

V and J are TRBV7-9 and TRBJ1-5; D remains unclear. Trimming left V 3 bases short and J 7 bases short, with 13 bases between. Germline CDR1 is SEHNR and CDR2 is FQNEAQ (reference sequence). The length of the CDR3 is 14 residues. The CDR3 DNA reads TGTGCCAGCAGCTTGGCGGAGGTTGGGCAGCCCCAGCATTTT. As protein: CASSLAEVGQPQHF.

The CDR3 DNA reads TGTGCCAGTAGAGGGGGACAGACGTCGAACACTGAAGCTTTCTTT. It encodes CASRGGQTSNTEAFF. The chain is built from TRBV19 and TRBJ1-1; 7 nucleotides line up with TRBD1. The CDR3 runs to 15 residues. Germline assignment: CDR1 LNHDA and CDR2 SQIVND (reference sequence). V was pared by 6 bases and J by 1 base, with 8 bases of the junction left unmatched.

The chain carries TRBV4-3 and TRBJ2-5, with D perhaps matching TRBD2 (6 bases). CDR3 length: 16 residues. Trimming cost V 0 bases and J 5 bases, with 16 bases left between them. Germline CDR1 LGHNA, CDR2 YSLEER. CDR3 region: CASSQDGRTGRETQYF. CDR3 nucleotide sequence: TGCGCCAGCAGCCAAGATGGACGAACTGGGAGGGAGACCCAGTACTTC.

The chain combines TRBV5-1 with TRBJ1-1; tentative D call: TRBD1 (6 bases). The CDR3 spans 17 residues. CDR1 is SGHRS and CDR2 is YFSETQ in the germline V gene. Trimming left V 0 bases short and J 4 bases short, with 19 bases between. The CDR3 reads CASSLGAQGLRSTEAFF. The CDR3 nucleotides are TGCGCCAGCAGCTTGGGGGCGCAGGGGCTGCGAAGCACTGAAGCTTTCTTT.

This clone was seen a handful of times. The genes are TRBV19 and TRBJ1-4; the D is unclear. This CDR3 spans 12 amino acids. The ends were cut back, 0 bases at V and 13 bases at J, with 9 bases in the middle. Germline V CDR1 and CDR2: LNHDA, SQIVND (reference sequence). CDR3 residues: CASSIEDRLLFF. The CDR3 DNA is TGTGCCAGTAGTATAGAGGACCGACTACTGTTTTTT.

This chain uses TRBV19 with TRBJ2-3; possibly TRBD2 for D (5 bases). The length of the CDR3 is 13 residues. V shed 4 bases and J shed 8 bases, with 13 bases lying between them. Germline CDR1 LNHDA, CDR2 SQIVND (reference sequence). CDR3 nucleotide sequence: TGTGCCAGTAGTACGGGGAGTTCGGTTACGCAGTATTTT. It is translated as CASSTGSSVTQYF.